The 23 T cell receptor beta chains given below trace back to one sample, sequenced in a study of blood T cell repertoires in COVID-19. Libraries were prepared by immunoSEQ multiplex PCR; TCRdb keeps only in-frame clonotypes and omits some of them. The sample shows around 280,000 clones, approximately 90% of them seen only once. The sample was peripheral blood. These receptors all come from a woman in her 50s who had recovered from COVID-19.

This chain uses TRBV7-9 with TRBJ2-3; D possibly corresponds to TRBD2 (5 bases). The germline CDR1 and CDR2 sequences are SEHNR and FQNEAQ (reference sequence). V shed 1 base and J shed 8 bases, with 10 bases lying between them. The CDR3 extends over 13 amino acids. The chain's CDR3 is CASSLVERVTQYF. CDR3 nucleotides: TGTGCCAGCAGCTTAGTGGAGAGGGTTACGCAGTATTTT.

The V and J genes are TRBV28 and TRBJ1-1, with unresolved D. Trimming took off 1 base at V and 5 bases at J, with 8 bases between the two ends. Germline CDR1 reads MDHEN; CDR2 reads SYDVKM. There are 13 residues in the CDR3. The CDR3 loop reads CASSLSEPTEAFF. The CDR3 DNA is TGTGCCAGCAGTTTATCAGAACCGACTGAAGCTTTCTTT.

CDR3 nucleotide sequence: TGCGCCAGCAGCCTCCTTTTCGGCGGGGGGGCCTCGCGAACCGGGGAGCTGTTTTTT. The encoded protein is CASSLLFGGGASRTGELFF. The chain combines TRBV4-1 with TRBJ2-2; TRBD2 aligns across 9 bases. CDR1 is MGHRA, CDR2 YSYEKL, per germline. The CDR3 covers 19 residues. With V trimmed by 4 bases and J by 5 bases, 17 bases remained unmatched.

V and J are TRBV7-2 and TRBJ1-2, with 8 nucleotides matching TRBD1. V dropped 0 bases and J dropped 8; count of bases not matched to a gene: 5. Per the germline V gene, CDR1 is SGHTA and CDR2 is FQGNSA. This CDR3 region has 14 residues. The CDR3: CASSLARQGAGYTF. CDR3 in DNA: TGTGCCAGCAGCTTAGCGCGGCAGGGGGCAGGCTACACCTTC.

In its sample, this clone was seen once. CDR3 in amino acids: CASSPPGGGHNEQFF. In DNA form, the CDR3 reads TGTGCCAGCAGCCCTCCTGGGGGGGGGCACAATGAGCAGTTCTTC. The chain recombines TRBV5-4 with TRBJ2-1; TRBD2 might be the D (7 bases). CDR1 is SGHNT, CDR2 YYREEE, per germline (reference sequence). This CDR3 spans 15 amino acids. The V end was cut by 4 bases, the J end by 5 bases, with 16 bases between. The complete variable domain, with remaining parts taken from reference TRBV5-4 and TRBJ2-1, reads ETGVTQSPTHLIKTRGQQVTLRCSSQSGHNTVSWYQQALGQGPQFIFQYYREEENGRGNFPPRFSGLQFPNYSSELNVNALELDDSALYLCASSPPGGGHNEQFFGPGTRLTVL.

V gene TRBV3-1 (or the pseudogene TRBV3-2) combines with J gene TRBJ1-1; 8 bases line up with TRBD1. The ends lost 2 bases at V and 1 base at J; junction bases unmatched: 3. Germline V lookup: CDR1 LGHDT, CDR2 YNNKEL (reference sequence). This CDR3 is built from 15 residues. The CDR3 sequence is CASSQWTGRNTEAFF. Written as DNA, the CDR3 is TGTGCCAGCAGCCAATGGACAGGGAGGAACACTGAAGCTTTCTTT.

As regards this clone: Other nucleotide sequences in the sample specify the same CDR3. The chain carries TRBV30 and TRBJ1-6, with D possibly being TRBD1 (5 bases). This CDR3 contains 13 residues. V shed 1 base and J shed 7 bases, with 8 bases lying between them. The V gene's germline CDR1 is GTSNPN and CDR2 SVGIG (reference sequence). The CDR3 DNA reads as TGTGCCTGGAGTGGGGGGGGAAATTCACCCCTCCACTTT. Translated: CAWSGGGNSPLHF. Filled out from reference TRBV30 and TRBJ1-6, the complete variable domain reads SQTIHQWPATLVQPVGSPLSLECTVEGTSNPNLYWYRQAAGRGLQLLFYSVGIGQISSEVPQNLSASRPQDRQFILSSKKLLLSDSGFYLCAWSGGGNSPLHFGNGTRLTVT.

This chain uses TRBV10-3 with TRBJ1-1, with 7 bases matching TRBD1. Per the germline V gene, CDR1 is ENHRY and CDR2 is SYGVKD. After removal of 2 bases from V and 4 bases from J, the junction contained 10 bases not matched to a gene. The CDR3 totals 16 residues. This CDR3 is CAISEGTGAGGTEAFF. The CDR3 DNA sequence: TGTGCCATCAGTGAGGGTACAGGGGCCGGGGGCACTGAAGCTTTCTTT.

The DNA of the CDR3 is TGTGCCAGCAGCGAGACCGGGACAGGCTACAATGAGCAGTTCTTC. This gives the protein CASSETGTGYNEQFF. V and J are TRBV3-1 (or the pseudogene TRBV3-2) and TRBJ2-1; 8 bases agree with TRBD1. The trim removed 5 bases at V and 3 bases at J, leaving 6 bases unmatched. The CDR3 is made up of 15 amino acids. CDR1 is LGHDT and CDR2 is YNNKEL in the germline V gene (reference sequence).

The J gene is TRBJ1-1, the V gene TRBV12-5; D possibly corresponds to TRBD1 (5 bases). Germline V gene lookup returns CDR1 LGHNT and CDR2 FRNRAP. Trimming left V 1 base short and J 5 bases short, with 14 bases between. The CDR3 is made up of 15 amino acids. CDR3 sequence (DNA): TGTGCTAGTGGTTTGGGTACGGGGGGGGATACTGAAGCTTTCTTT. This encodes CASGLGTGGDTEAFF.

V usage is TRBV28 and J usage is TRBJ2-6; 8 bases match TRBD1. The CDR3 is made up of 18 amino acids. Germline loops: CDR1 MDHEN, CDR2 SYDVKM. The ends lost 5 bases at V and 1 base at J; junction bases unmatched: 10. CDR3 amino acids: CASSPLRGRESGANVLTF. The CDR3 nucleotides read TGTGCCAGCAGTCCTCTCAGGGGGCGAGAATCTGGGGCCAACGTCCTGACTTTC. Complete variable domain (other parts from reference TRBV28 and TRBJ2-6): DVKVTQSSRYLVKRTGEKVFLECVQDMDHENMFWYRQDPGLGLRLIYFSYDVKMKEKGDIPEGYSVSREKKERFSLILESASTNQTSMYLCASSPLRGRESGANVLTFGAGSRLTVL.

The CDR3 reads CASRKGAGANVLTF. As DNA, the CDR3 is TGTGCCAGCCGTAAGGGGGCTGGGGCCAACGTCCTGACTTTC. The chain links TRBV7-8 to TRBJ2-6; tentative D call: TRBD1 (6 bases). Between the trimmed V and J ends, which lost 8 bases and 2 bases, there was a span of 10 bases. Germline loops: CDR1 SGHVS, CDR2 FQNEAQ. This CDR3 contains 14 residues. Together with reference TRBV7-8 and TRBJ2-6, the CDR3 gives the full variable domain: GAGVSQSPRYKVAKRGQDVALRCDPISGHVSLFWYQQALGQGPEFLTYFQNEAQLDKSGLPSDRFFAERPEGSVSTLKIQRTQQEDSAVYLCASRKGAGANVLTFGAGSRLTVL.

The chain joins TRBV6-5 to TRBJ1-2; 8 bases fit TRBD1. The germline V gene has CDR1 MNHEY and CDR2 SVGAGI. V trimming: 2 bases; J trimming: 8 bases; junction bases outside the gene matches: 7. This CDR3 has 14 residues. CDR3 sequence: CASSYPGQGLGYTF. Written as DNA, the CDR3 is TGTGCCAGCAGTTACCCCGGACAGGGACTAGGCTACACCTTC.

CDR3 region: CASSSSGGRETQYF. The CDR3 bases are TGTGCCAGCAGCTCAAGTGGGGGGAGGGAGACCCAGTACTTC. The rearrangement links TRBV7-3 to TRBJ2-5; TRBD2 might be the D (6 bases). The CDR3 totals 14 residues. The germline V gene has CDR1 SGHTA and CDR2 FQGTGA. V lost 4 bases and J 5 bases, leaving 14 bases between the germline ends.

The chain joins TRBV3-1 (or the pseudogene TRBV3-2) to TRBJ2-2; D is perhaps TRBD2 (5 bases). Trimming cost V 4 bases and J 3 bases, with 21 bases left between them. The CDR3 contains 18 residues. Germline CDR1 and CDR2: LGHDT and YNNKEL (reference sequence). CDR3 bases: TGTGCCAGCAGCCGGGGAAGAGGGATTAGTCGGGACACCGGGGAGCTGTTTTTT. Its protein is CASSRGRGISRDTGELFF.

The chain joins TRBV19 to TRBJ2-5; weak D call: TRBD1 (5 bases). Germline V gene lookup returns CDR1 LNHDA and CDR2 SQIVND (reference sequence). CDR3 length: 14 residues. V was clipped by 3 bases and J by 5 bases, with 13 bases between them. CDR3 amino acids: CASSIGSPGETQYF. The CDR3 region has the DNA TGTGCCAGTAGTATCGGCTCGCCAGGGGAGACCCAGTACTTC.

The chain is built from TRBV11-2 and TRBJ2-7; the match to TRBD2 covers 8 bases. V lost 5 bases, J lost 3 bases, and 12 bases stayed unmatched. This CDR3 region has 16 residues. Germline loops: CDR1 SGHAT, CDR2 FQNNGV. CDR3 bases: TGTGCCAGCAGCGAGTCTAGGGGTAGCGGGAACTACGAGCAGTACTTC. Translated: CASSESRGSGNYEQYF.

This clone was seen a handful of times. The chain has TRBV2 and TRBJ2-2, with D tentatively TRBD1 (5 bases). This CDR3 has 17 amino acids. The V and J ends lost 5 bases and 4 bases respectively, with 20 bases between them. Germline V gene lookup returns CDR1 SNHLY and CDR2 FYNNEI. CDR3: CASSRTISRVITGELFF. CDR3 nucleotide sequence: TGTGCCAGCAGTCGTACTATAAGCAGGGTAATCACCGGGGAGCTGTTTTTT.

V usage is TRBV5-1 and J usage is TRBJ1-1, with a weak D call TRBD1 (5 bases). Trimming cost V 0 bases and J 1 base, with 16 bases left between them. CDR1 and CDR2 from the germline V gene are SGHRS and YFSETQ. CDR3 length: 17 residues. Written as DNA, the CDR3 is TGCGCCAGCAGCTTGGGGAACAGGCCGCCCACGAACACTGAAGCTTTCTTT. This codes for CASSLGNRPPTNTEAFF.

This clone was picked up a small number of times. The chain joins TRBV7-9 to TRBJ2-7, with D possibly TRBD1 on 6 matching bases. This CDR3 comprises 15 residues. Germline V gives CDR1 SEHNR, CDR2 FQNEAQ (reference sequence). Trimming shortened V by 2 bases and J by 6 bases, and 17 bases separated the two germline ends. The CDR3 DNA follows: TGTGCCAGCAGCTTATTTGTCAGGGGAGCTGGCGAGCAGTACTTC. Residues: CASSLFVRGAGEQYF.

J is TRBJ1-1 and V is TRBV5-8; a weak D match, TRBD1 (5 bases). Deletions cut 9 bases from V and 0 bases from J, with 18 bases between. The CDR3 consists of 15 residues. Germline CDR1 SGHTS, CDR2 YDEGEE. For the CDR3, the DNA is TGTGCCACCCCCGAAGTAGGGGCCATGAACACTGAAGCTTTCTTT. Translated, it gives CATPEVGAMNTEAFF.

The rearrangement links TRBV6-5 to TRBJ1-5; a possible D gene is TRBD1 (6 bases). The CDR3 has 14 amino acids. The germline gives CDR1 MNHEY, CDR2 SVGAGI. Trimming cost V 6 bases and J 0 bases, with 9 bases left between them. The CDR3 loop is CASRGAYSNQPQHF. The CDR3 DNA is TGTGCCAGCAGGGGGGCTTATAGCAATCAGCCCCAGCATTTT.

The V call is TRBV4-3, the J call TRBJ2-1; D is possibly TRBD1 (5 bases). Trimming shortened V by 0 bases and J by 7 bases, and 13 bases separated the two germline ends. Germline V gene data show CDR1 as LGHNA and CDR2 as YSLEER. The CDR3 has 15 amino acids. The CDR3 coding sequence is TGCGCCAGCAGCCAAGAAAGGGGCCACTATAATGAGCAGTTCTTC. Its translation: CASSQERGHYNEQFF.